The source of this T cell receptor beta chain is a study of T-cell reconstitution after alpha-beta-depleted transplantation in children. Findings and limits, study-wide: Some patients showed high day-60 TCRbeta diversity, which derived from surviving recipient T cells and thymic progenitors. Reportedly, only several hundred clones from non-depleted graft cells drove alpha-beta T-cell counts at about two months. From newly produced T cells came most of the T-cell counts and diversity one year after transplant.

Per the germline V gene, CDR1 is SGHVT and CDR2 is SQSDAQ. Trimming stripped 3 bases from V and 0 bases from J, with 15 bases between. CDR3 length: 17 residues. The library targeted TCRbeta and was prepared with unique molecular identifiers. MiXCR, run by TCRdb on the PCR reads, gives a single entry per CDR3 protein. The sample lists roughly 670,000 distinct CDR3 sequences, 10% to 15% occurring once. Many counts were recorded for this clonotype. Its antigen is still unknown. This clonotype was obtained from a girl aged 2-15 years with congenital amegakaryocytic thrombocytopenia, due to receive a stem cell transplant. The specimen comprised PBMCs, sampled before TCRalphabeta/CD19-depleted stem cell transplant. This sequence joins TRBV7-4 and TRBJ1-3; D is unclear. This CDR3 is CASSLMEDLNSGNTIYF. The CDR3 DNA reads TGTGCCAGCAGCTTGATGGAAGACCTTAACTCTGGAAACACCATATATTTT.